This TCR beta chain was sequenced in a study of cytomegalovirus exposure and HLA in healthy donors. Regarding this clone: Its antigen is not identified.

This cohort consisted of healthy bone marrow donors. The CDR3 is made up of 14 amino acids. V lost 2 bases and J lost 0, with 7 bases in between. CDR1 is SEHNR, CDR2 FQNEAQ, per germline (reference sequence). PCR primers comprised 60 Vbeta and 13 Jbeta primers. The protocol was immunoSEQ multiplex PCR, while the TCRdb copy is restricted to in-frame clones and leaves out a portion. The repertoire holds 150,000 to 200,000 clones, with about 75% as singletons. Study observations and caveats: In an earlier analysis, about 87% or about 30%: the productive usage of most TCR beta V segments.

J is TRBJ1-1 and V is TRBV7-9; no reliable D call. The clonotype originates from a man aged 18 to 29 in good health and CMV-seropositive. Material for sequencing was PBMCs. CDR3 nucleotides: TGTGCCAGCAGCTTACTACAGTTGAACACTGAAGCTTTCTTT. It is translated as CASSLLQLNTEAFF.